A single sample gave rise to the 21 T cell receptor beta chains below, sequenced in a study of T cell repertoires in cytomegalovirus infection. TCRdb reprocessed the reads with MiXCR, giving one entry per CDR3 protein. Here the sample spans some 500,000 distinct CDR3 sequences, about 39% being singletons. Which antigens these TCRs recognize remains unknown. Source: cultured PBMCs, taken from culture after CMV antigen stimulation. The origin of the receptors is a human donor in good health (CMV status not recorded). Some clones in this sample may be carry-over from other donors' samples.

The genes are TRBV6-2 or TRBV6-3 and TRBJ1-5; D not certain. This CDR3 comprises 12 residues. Germline V gene data show CDR1 as MNHEY and CDR2 as SVGEGT. Trimming removed 2 bases at V and 11 bases at J, with 10 bases between. The CDR3 region is CASSYPSTAQHF. CDR3 nucleotides: TGTGCCAGCAGTTACCCCTCAACGGCCCAGCATTTT.

This clonotype was seen a handful of times. The chain is built from TRBV6-2 or TRBV6-3 and TRBJ2-7, with 11 bases aligning to TRBD2. This CDR3 has 15 residues. The V segment lost 6 bases and the J segment 3 bases; nucleotides outside the gene matches: 7. CDR1 and CDR2 (germline): MNHEY, SVGEGT. The CDR3 DNA reads as TGTGCCAGCAGAAAGGGACTAGCGGAGATCTACGAGCAGTACTTC. Its translation: CASRKGLAEIYEQYF.

This chain connects TRBV2 to TRBJ1-1; tentatively, D is TRBD1 (5 bases). Trimming removed 6 bases from V and 6 bases from J, with 11 bases in between. There are 12 residues in the CDR3. The germline gives CDR1 SNHLY, CDR2 FYNNEI. CDR3 DNA: TGTGCCAGCAGATCGGACAAACCTGAAGCTTTCTTT. Protein sequence: CASRSDKPEAFF.

The J gene is TRBJ1-1, the V gene TRBV6-1, with unresolved D. The germline V gene encodes CDR1 MNHNS and CDR2 SASEGT. V lost 6 bases, J lost 1 base, and 9 bases lay in between. The CDR3 loop spans 13 amino acids. As DNA, the CDR3 is TGTGCCAGCAGAGTGTCAGAGAACACTGAAGCTTTCTTT. Its protein product is CASRVSENTEAFF.

The sample holds a few counts of this clonotype. The rearrangement uses TRBV28 and TRBJ1-5; D call uncertain. The CDR3 has 12 residues. With 3 bases removed from V and 6 bases from J, the gap between germline ends came to 6 bases. Per germline, CDR1 MDHEN and CDR2 SYDVKM. The CDR3 here is CASSLKGQPQHF. CDR3 DNA: TGTGCCAGCAGTTTGAAGGGTCAGCCCCAGCATTTT.

The V call is TRBV6-1, the J call TRBJ1-4; D gene unclear. The ends were cut back, 1 base at V and 1 base at J, with 4 bases in the middle. Germline V gene data show CDR1 as MNHNS and CDR2 as SASEGT. The CDR3 contains 14 residues. The CDR3 bases are TGTGCCAGCAGTGAAGGGGTAACTAATGAAAAACTGTTTTTT. Translation: CASSEGVTNEKLFF.

The chain couples TRBV7-2 to TRBJ2-1; 7 bases are a match to TRBD2. The CDR3 spans 15 residues. The germline CDR1 and CDR2 sequences are SGHTA and FQGNSA. V gave up 0 bases and J gave up 6 bases; unmatched junction bases: 5. CDR3 in amino acids: CASSLAGGIGNEQFF. The CDR3 DNA reads TGTGCCAGCAGCTTAGCGGGAGGGATAGGCAATGAGCAGTTCTTC.

The genes are TRBV4-3 and TRBJ2-7; 14 bases are shared with TRBD2. Per germline, CDR1 LGHNA and CDR2 YSLEER. The CDR3 runs 16 residues. Losses at the gene ends were 1 base for V and 2 bases for J; bases not matched to a gene: 1. The CDR3 nucleotides read TGCGCCAGCAGCCAAGGACTAGCGGGAGGGGCCTACGAGCAGTACTTC. It encodes CASSQGLAGGAYEQYF.

This clonotype was seen a handful of times. The genes are TRBV7-2 and TRBJ2-1, with 11 bases lining up with TRBD2. V dropped 5 bases and J dropped 12; count of bases not matched to a gene: 9. This CDR3 spans 14 amino acids. CDR1 is SGHTA, CDR2 FQGNSA, per germline. CDR3 region: CASSPGLAERVQFF. CDR3 coding DNA: TGTGCCAGCAGCCCGGGACTAGCGGAGAGGGTGCAGTTCTTC.

This clonotype was found a few times. V usage is TRBV27 and J usage is TRBJ2-5; D possibly corresponds to TRBD1 (6 bases). The CDR3 covers 16 residues. The V and J ends lost 1 base and 0 bases respectively, with 12 bases between them. Per germline, CDR1 MNHEY and CDR2 SMNVEV (reference sequence). CDR3 residues: CASSLLVGANQETQYF. The CDR3 DNA is TGTGCCAGCAGTTTATTAGTGGGGGCCAACCAAGAGACCCAGTACTTC.

The chain couples TRBV5-1 to TRBJ2-1; 8 bases fit TRBD2. The germline gives CDR1 SGHRS, CDR2 YFSETQ. This CDR3 is 12 amino acids long. With V trimmed by 6 bases and J by 8 bases, 4 bases remained unmatched. This CDR3 is CASTLAGYEQFF. The CDR3 DNA sequence: TGCGCCAGCACCCTAGCGGGCTATGAGCAGTTCTTC. Using reference TRBV5-1 and TRBJ2-1 for the parts outside the CDR3, the full variable domain is KAGVTQTPRYLIKTRGQQVTLSCSPISGHRSVSWYQQTPGQGLQFLFEYFSETQRNKGNFPGRFSGRQFSNSRSEMNVSTLELGDSALYLCASTLAGYEQFFGPGTRLTVL.

The chain is built from TRBV7-2 and TRBJ2-3, with 8 bases that match TRBD2. Germline CDR1 and CDR2: SGHTA and FQGNSA. Trimming removed 1 base from V and 5 bases from J; junction bases left unmatched: 8. This CDR3 has 16 residues. In DNA, the CDR3 is TGTGCCAGCAGCTTAGGACCGGGGGGGCTTGGAGATACGCAGTATTTT. This translates into CASSLGPGGLGDTQYF.

This clonotype was counted only a few times. This chain joins TRBV6-1 and TRBJ2-3, with D maybe TRBD1 (5 bases). Trimming pared 4 bases from V and 5 bases from J, leaving 13 bases between. CDR1 and CDR2 from the germline V gene are MNHNS and SASEGT. This CDR3 region has 14 residues. The CDR3 DNA reads TGTGCCAGCAGTGCGCAGTTAGGGGTAGATACGCAGTATTTT. This encodes CASSAQLGVDTQYF.

The V call is TRBV28, the J call TRBJ1-3; 9 bases align to TRBD1. Germline V CDR1 and CDR2: MDHEN, SYDVKM. The V segment lost 4 bases and the J segment 2 bases; nucleotides outside the gene matches: 6. The CDR3 has 16 residues. In DNA, the CDR3 is TGTGCCAGCAGTTGGGGACAGGGCTCCGCTGGAAACACCATATATTTT. This sequence encodes CASSWGQGSAGNTIYF.

Only one count was recorded for this clonotype. The CDR3 DNA reads TGTGCCAGCAGCGTCGGGGGGAGCGGGATCAATGAGCAGTTCTTC. Amino acids: CASSVGGSGINEQFF. This chain joins TRBV9 and TRBJ2-1; 7 bases map to TRBD2. The V gene's germline CDR1 is SGDLS and CDR2 YYNGEE. The V and J ends lost 2 bases and 6 bases, in that order; junction bases with no gene match: 8. The CDR3 consists of 15 residues.

The rearrangement uses TRBV2 and TRBJ1-1; D remains unclear. Trimming cost V 5 bases and J 0 bases, with 10 bases left between them. CDR1 and CDR2 (germline): SNHLY, FYNNEI. This CDR3 has 14 residues. For the CDR3, the DNA is TGTGCCAGCAGTACCCGTGGGGTGAACACTGAAGCTTTCTTT. It translates to CASSTRGVNTEAFF.

J is TRBJ2-1 and V is TRBV6-2 or TRBV6-3, with D maybe TRBD2 (6 bases). The length of the CDR3 is 14 residues. The V gene's germline CDR1 is MNHEY and CDR2 SVGEGT. V lost 8 bases, J lost 7 bases, and 18 bases lay in between. DNA of the CDR3: TGTGCCAGCCGCAATGTGCTAGCGCGGAATGAGCAGTTCTTC. As protein: CASRNVLARNEQFF.

The rearrangement uses TRBV12-3 or TRBV12-4 and TRBJ1-1, with D tentatively TRBD1 (5 bases). CDR3 length: 11 residues. Between the trimmed V and J ends, which lost 6 bases and 10 bases, there was a span of 12 bases. The CDR3 DNA sequence: TGTGCCAGCAGCCCTGGGACGCGAGCTTTCTTT. Its protein product is CASSPGTRAFF.

There are a few counts of this clonotype. The genes are TRBV4-1 and TRBJ2-1; TRBD2 aligns across 9 bases. Germline V lookup: CDR1 MGHRA, CDR2 YSYEKL. The CDR3 runs to 17 residues. V gave up 0 bases and J gave up 4 bases; unmatched junction bases: 7. The CDR3 is CASSQDARGGRYNEQFF. The CDR3 bases are TGCGCCAGCAGCCAAGATGCGCGGGGGGGCCGGTACAATGAGCAGTTCTTC.

On this clonotype itself: An end of the junction does not agree with germline; a read error may underlie this. V and J are TRBV7-8 and TRBJ2-5; tentative D call: TRBD2 (6 bases). Germline lookup yields CDR1 SGHVS and CDR2 FQNEAQ. This CDR3 region has 15 residues. The CDR3 coding sequence is TGTGCCAGCAGCCCCAAGGACCAGGGTCGGGAGACCCGGTACTTC. Encoded protein: CASSPKDQGRETRYF.

This clonotype was seen more than once but under ten times. The CDR3 DNA is TGTGCCAGTAGTACCAGACAGGGCACCGGGGAGCTGTTTTTT. Its protein is CASSTRQGTGELFF. The genes are TRBV19 and TRBJ2-2; TRBD1 aligns across 7 bases. This CDR3 is built from 14 residues. V shed 4 bases and J 4 bases; nucleotides not matched to a gene: 3. The germline gives CDR1 LNHDA, CDR2 SQIVND (reference sequence).